The clone carrying this T cell receptor beta chain was recorded many times. The source of the sample is a study of patients and donors after allogeneic stem cell transplantation. TCRdb redid the calling of the RT-PCR reads with MiXCR, one entry per CDR3 protein. The sample holds 400,000 to 450,000 distinct CDR3 sequences; 16% are singletons and the top ten take less than 8%. The sample was blood, either unsorted or a sorted T cell fraction (not recorded which). The receptor's source is a human donor who was either an allogeneic HSCT recipient or a stem cell or donor lymphocyte infusion donor (not recorded which). It is not recorded whose cells these are; they may come from a transplant donor.

CDR3 coding DNA: TGTGCCAGCAGTTTATCGGGAGGGAATGAGCAGTTCTTC. As protein: CASSLSGGNEQFF. This chain joins TRBV27 and TRBJ2-1; 7 bases match TRBD2. The ends lost 0 bases at V and 7 bases at J; junction bases unmatched: 0. The CDR3 runs to 13 residues. Germline CDR1 reads MNHEY; CDR2 reads SMNVEV (reference sequence).